This T cell receptor (beta chain) was profiled in a study of response to subunit inactivated influenza vaccine (dated by TCRdb to the late 2010s). Study-level background: Deep quantitative T cell receptor repertoire profiling was used in the study to track responses to a trivalent subunit inactivated influenza vaccine. Broader findings and caveats from the paper: The authors proposed that each seasonal influenza vaccination may bring in only a limited number of new T cells.

About this clonotype: No cognate antigen has been identified for it. Per-nucleotide qualities are absent, and no much larger clonotype sits a single base away.

CDR1 and CDR2, looked up from the germline V gene, are SGHAT and FQNNGV. At the junction V is shortened by 5 bases and J by 0 bases, with 20 bases in between. The CDR3 sequence holds 18 residues, the cysteine and phenylalanine included. CDR3 DNA only is kept here, 54 bases in frame from base 1. The protocol used for the library was RT-PCR. This sample was sequenced with an Illumina HiSeq 2500. TCRdb took the public reads, trimmed them with fastp at Q25, ran MiXCR for clone calling and kept in-frame beta chains. Rows are unified per CDR3 protein, each entry keeping the most common DNA and genes. In this sample the table shows around 490,000 distinct CDR3 sequences, around 8% of which occur a single time. The ten largest clones take up approximately 12% of the sample.

This TCR derives from a man between 50 and 70 years old who received an inactivated influenza vaccine. Donor details come from another sample of the same person, matched by shared clones. This chain is built from TRBV11-2 and TRBJ2-1; the D gene lacks a confident call. Sequences were derived from PBMCs from blood, sampled approximately 25 months after vaccination. The CDR3 in this case is CASSPDLLTPSSYNEQFF. The sequenced DNA is TGTGCCAGCAGCCCCGACTTATTGACCCCTTCCTCCTACAATGAGCAGTTCTTC.